The T cell receptor (beta chain) under discussion was sequenced for a study of blood T cell repertoires in COVID-19. Study summary: The study drew acute and convalescent COVID-19 samples from the United States, Italy and Spain. PBMCs, B-cell-depleted T cells, or T cells were the source of the cDNA or gDNA that made up the material.

CDR3 length: 16 residues. Per the germline V gene, CDR1 is SGHNT and CDR2 is YYREEE (reference sequence). On this clone: The junction does not match germline at one end; this may be a read error.

Study processing details: Counts of nucleated cells, estimated from reference gene primer amplification, were obtained. TCRdb's table, derived via immunoSEQ multiplex PCR, lists solely in-frame clones and lacks some. That table furnishes V, J and clone size, whereas the DNA furnished D and trimming. The profile shows about 210,000 clones, over 70% of them singletons. The sequencing input was peripheral blood. The V and J genes are TRBV5-4 and TRBJ2-2; possible D gene TRBD2, 8 bases. This sequence was found in a woman aged 70-85 years with acute or convalescent COVID-19. The CDR3 nucleotides read TGTGCCAGCAGCCGAGGGGGCGGGGGGAACACCGGGAAGCTGTTTTTT. It specifies CASSRGGGGNTGKLFF.